Sequencing of this T cell receptor (beta chain) was carried out in a study of vaccination and CD4 T cells after COVID-19. This sample's time point: late sampling 161 to 241 days after vaccination in a few convalescent patients. Treatment described: approximately 9-day PBMC culture with coronavirus spike peptide pools or control peptides (ViraFEST assay). Patients returned positive PCR results between March and December 2020, earlier than US Alpha, Beta and Delta variants. About this clonotype: Its antigen is still unknown.

With the Oncomine TCR Beta short-read assay, DNA from cultured CD4+ T cells was sequenced. Once CD4+ T cells had been cultured, genomic DNA was extracted from them. TCRdb fed the PCR reads into MiXCR, producing one record per CDR3 protein. The sample has about 15,000 distinct CDR3 sequences; roughly 44% are singletons. The CDR3 spans 13 residues. Germline CDR1 LNHNV, CDR2 YYDKDF (reference sequence). V was cut by 4 bases and J by 7 bases, with 13 bases left in between. Material: CD4+ T cells from blood, cultured in vitro, obtained about 7 months after SARS-CoV-2 vaccination. This clonotype was sampled from a human donor who had recovered from COVID-19. J is TRBJ2-5 and V is TRBV15; unclear D gene. The DNA of the CDR3 is TGTGCCACCAGCATATACAAGCCGGGGACCCAGTACTTC. Amino acids: CATSIYKPGTQYF. Combining the CDR3 with reference TRBV15 and TRBJ2-5 gives the whole variable domain DAMVIQNPRYQVTQFGKPVTLSCSQTLNHNVMYWYQQKSSQAPKLLFHYYDKDFNNEADTPDNFQSRRPNTSFCFLDIRSPGLGDTAMYLCATSIYKPGTQYFGPGTRLLVL.